Detailed here is one TCR beta chain. Its antigen is not yet known. Base qualities are not at hand, and no much larger clone is one base apart. This entry is derived from a study of CD8 T cells in Susac syndrome (dated by TCRdb to between 2018 and 2021). Regarding the study in general: The study used repertoire sequencing to test whether antigen drove CD8+ T cell activation and differentiation in Susac syndrome. Overall study results and their limits: The number of individuals in the TCR sequencing and HLA analysis was recognized as being relatively small.

Via the germline V gene (reference sequence), CDR1 is DFQATT and CDR2 SNEGSKA. The junction carries 8 bases between V and J, which are trimmed by 3 bases and 0 bases respectively. Spanning cysteine to phenylalanine, the CDR3 consists of 13 amino acids. Just CDR3 DNA is preserved here, 39 bases in frame from base 1. Peripheral blood CD8+ and CD4+ T cells from healthy donors, Susac syndrome patients and multiple sclerosis patients were profiled using high-throughput TCR beta sequencing. Healthy donors were included as age- and sex-matched controls. Bulk CD8+ and CD4+ T cells were purified by magnetic negative isolation, while CD8+ TEMRA cells were enriched using FACS. Blood was drawn into EDTA tubes, processed within 24 hours, and PBMCs were isolated by density gradient centrifugation. PBMCs destined for TCR sequencing were cryopreserved in liquid nitrogen and later thawed in a 37 °C water bath. The sorted or isolated CD4+, CD8+ and CD8+ TEMRA cells had a purity of 90% or higher.

RNA was extracted using the RNeasy kit, and roughly 0.5 to 1 ug of the RNA was reverse transcribed with random hexamers. The immunoSEQ multiplex PCR assay, covering 54 Vbeta and 13 Jbeta segments, was used to amplify TCR beta CDR3 regions. Bias from PCR amplification was corrected by using a synthetic template baseline for primer optimization and for computational correction. The published analysis was carried out like this. Reads were annotated to V, D and J genes per IMGT and analyzed with immunoSEQ Analyzer, keeping only productive sequences. To calculate clonality, Shannon entropy was normalized by log2 of the number of productive unique sequences and then subtracted from one. For each patient and control, public and private clones were evaluated within the 100 most prevalent clones. Susac-specific clones were defined as absent from healthy and MS cohorts, roughly 1,100 published viral clones and other ImmuneACCESS disease sequences. TCRdb took the public reads, trimmed them with fastp at Q25, ran MiXCR for clone calling and kept in-frame beta chains. Merged by CDR3 protein, the rows form single entries marked with the most common genes and DNA. The V and J calls here are based on TCRdb, not the publication. The sample contains 180,000 or so distinct CDR3 sequences, 85% to 95% of them found a single time. The ten largest clonotypes hold approximately 0.1% of the sample.

The V gene is TRBV20-1 and the J gene is TRBJ1-1; the D gene assignment is ambiguous. The source is a human donor in good health. The sample consisted of CD4+ T cells from PBMCs. The DNA reads TGCAGTGCTAGTATCCGCATGAACACTGAAGCTTTCTTT. Its protein product is CSASIRMNTEAFF.